The TCR beta chain under discussion was sequenced for a study of response to subunit inactivated influenza vaccine. Each CDR3 protein is one row after TCRdb ran MiXCR on the RT-PCR reads. The sample includes about 500,000 distinct CDR3 sequences, over 10% seen only once; the top ten take roughly 14%. Germline assignment: CDR1 MNHNS and CDR2 SASEGT. The CDR3 sequence is 12 residues long. The J segment lost 5 bases and the V segment lost 10 bases, leaving 8 bases of the junction unmatched. The sample was PBMCs from blood, taken about 6 weeks after vaccination. The J gene is TRBJ2-7, the V gene TRBV6-1, with TRBD1 matching 7 bases. This clonotype was sampled from a man aged 45 to 65 who received an inactivated influenza vaccine. The CDR3 loop is CAILEGADEQYF. In nucleotides, the CDR3 is TGTGCCATCCTAGAGGGGGCCGACGAGCAGTACTTC.